This TCR beta chain came from a study of blood T cell repertoires in COVID-19. The table came from immunoSEQ multiplex PCR; TCRdb's copy has only in-frame clones and leaves some out. Of more than 85,000 clones in the sample, nearly 90% were seen once. This CDR3 is built from 15 residues. Germline loops: CDR1 SGHRS, CDR2 YFSETQ. V was clipped by 2 bases and J by 2 bases; unmatched bases: 4. What was sequenced was peripheral blood. The clonotype originates from a human donor in a cohort sampled during active COVID-19. V is TRBV5-1 and J is TRBJ2-3, with 8 bases lining up with TRBD2. The CDR3, as DNA: TGCGCCAGCAGCTTTGCCGGGGGGGTCACAGATACGCAGTATTTT. Encoded protein: CASSFAGGVTDTQYF.